The rows below give T cell receptor beta chains drawn from one sample of a study of cytomegalovirus exposure and HLA in healthy donors. The table came from immunoSEQ multiplex PCR; TCRdb's copy has only in-frame clones and leaves some out. The table lists 170,000 or so clones, about four fifths of them singletons, with about 0.39% in the top ten. Sequencing used PBMCs. The origin of the receptors is a boy between 2 and 10 years old in good health and CMV-seronegative. Each CDR3 is given with its conserved first and last residue. D genes are given only for firm matches. The size field is filled for only some rows; it gives once, few, many or a size class.

size: -
D: -
V: TRBV27
J: TRBJ2-7
CDR3: CASSLFGGLGSEQYF
DNA: TGTGCCAGCAGTTTATTTGGTGGTCTGGGCTCGGAGCAGTACTTC

size: once
D: -
V: TRBV14
J: TRBJ2-2
CDR3: CASSLRRGDTGELFF
DNA: TGTGCCAGCAGCCTAAGGAGGGGTGACACCGGGGAGCTGTTTTTT

size: -
D: TRBD2
V: TRBV7-9
J: TRBJ2-2
CDR3: CASSFWREQGGELFF
DNA: TGTGCCAGCAGCTTTTGGCGGGAGCAGGGCGGGGAGCTGTTTTTT

size: -
D: TRBD1
V: TRBV6-6
J: TRBJ2-7
CDR3: CAVQPGGISYEQYF
DNA: TGTGCCGTGCAACCAGGGGGCATCTCCTACGAGCAGTACTTC

size: -
D: TRBD2
V: TRBV6-5
J: TRBJ2-7
CDR3: CASSYTRTSSYEQYF
DNA: TGTGCCAGCAGTTATACTCGGACTAGCTCCTACGAGCAGTACTTC

size: once
D: TRBD1
V: TRBV30
J: TRBJ2-7
CDR3: CAWRGDSLDEQYF
DNA: TGTGCCTGGAGGGGGGACAGCTTGGACGAGCAGTACTTC

size: -
D: -
V: TRBV5-4
J: TRBJ2-1
CDR3: CASSLSARTRGEQFF
DNA: TGTGCCAGCAGCTTATCGGCCCGCACCAGGGGTGAGCAGTTCTTC

size: -
D: TRBD1
V: TRBV18
J: TRBJ1-2
CDR3: CASSPRQGDGYTF
DNA: TGTGCCAGCTCACCGAGACAGGGGGATGGCTACACCTTC

size: -
D: -
V: TRBV5-1
J: TRBJ2-1
CDR3: CASSLGSGNEQFF
DNA: TGCGCCAGCAGCTTGGGTAGCGGCAATGAGCAGTTCTTC

size: -
D: -
V: TRBV7-6
J: TRBJ2-5
CDR3: CASSPVLGAVETQYF
DNA: TGTGCCAGCAGCCCCGTATTGGGGGCCGTAGAGACCCAGTACTTC

size: -
D: -
V: TRBV6-5
J: TRBJ1-5
CDR3: CASSTQFPQPQHF
DNA: TGTGCCAGCAGTACACAGTTCCCCCAGCCCCAGCATTTT

size: -
D: -
V: TRBV29-1
J: TRBJ1-2
CDR3: CSVEVPGEYGYTF
DNA: TGCAGCGTTGAAGTTCCAGGGGAATATGGCTACACCTTC

size: -
D: TRBD1
V: TRBV5-1
J: TRBJ2-2
CDR3: CASSLGGQITGELFF
DNA: TGCGCCAGCAGCTTGGGGGGACAGATCACCGGGGAGCTGTTTTTT

size: once
D: TRBD2
V: TRBV4-1
J: TRBJ2-7
CDR3: CASSQVVASGRNLPYEQYF
DNA: TGCGCCAGCAGCCAAGTGGTGGCTAGCGGGAGGAATCTACCCTACGAGCAGTACTTC

size: -
D: -
V: TRBV27
J: TRBJ2-1
CDR3: CASSHQAGEAPNEQFF
DNA: TGTGCCAGCAGTCACCAGGCCGGCGAAGCCCCCAATGAGCAGTTCTTC

size: -
D: -
V: TRBV5-4
J: TRBJ2-3
CDR3: CASSLVGFTDTQYF
DNA: TGTGCCAGCAGCTTGGTCGGGTTCACAGATACGCAGTATTTT

size: -
D: TRBD1
V: TRBV29-1
J: TRBJ2-7
CDR3: CSVEMTGNNEQYF
DNA: TGCAGCGTTGAAATGACAGGGAACAACGAGCAGTACTTC

size: -
D: -
V: TRBV27
J: TRBJ2-7
CDR3: CASSLLPGPLEQYF
DNA: TGTGCCAGCAGTTTATTACCAGGGCCTTTAGAGCAGTACTTC

size: -
D: TRBD2
V: TRBV10-3
J: TRBJ2-1
CDR3: CAISDSSGIYNEQFF
DNA: TGTGCCATCAGTGATTCTAGCGGGATTTACAATGAGCAGTTCTTC

size: -
D: -
V: TRBV30
J: TRBJ2-1
CDR3: CAWSGKPGLHTAYNEQFF
DNA: TGTGCCTGGAGTGGAAAACCGGGACTTCACACGGCCTACAATGAGCAGTTCTTC

size: -
D: TRBD1
V: TRBV5-6
J: TRBJ2-7
CDR3: CASSPGQGGSYEQYF
DNA: TGTGCCAGCAGCCCAGGACAGGGCGGCTCCTACGAGCAGTACTTC

size: once
D: TRBD2
V: TRBV19
J: TRBJ2-7
CDR3: CASSIGWLAGVYEQYF
DNA: TGTGCCAGTAGTATTGGGTGGCTAGCGGGAGTCTACGAGCAGTACTTC

size: -
D: -
V: TRBV4-1
J: TRBJ2-5
CDR3: CASSQEGFLRGRAGGETQYF
DNA: TGCGCCAGCAGCCAAGAGGGTTTTCTGAGGGGGAGGGCCGGCGGAGAGACCCAGTACTTC

size: -
D: TRBD1
V: TRBV5-1
J: TRBJ1-5
CDR3: CASSLGTGDGNQPQHF
DNA: TGCGCCAGCAGCCTGGGGACAGGGGACGGCAATCAGCCCCAGCATTTT

size: -
D: TRBD2
V: TRBV5-1
J: TRBJ2-7
CDR3: CASSPPLAGSSYEQYF
DNA: TGCGCCAGCAGCCCCCCACTAGCGGGAAGCTCCTACGAGCAGTACTTC

size: -
D: -
V: TRBV7-9
J: TRBJ1-2
CDR3: CASSWTEGYGYTF
DNA: TGTGCCAGCAGCTGGACAGAGGGATATGGCTACACCTTC

size: -
D: TRBD1
V: TRBV7-2
J: TRBJ2-7
CDR3: CASSRGPGGSYEQYF
DNA: TGTGCCAGCAGCCGAGGCCCAGGGGGCTCCTACGAGCAGTACTTC

size: once
D: TRBD2
V: TRBV19
J: TRBJ2-1
CDR3: CASSISPGTSGYNEQFF
DNA: TGTGCCAGTAGTATTTCACCCGGGACTAGCGGATACAATGAGCAGTTCTTC

size: -
D: -
V: TRBV14
J: TRBJ2-5
CDR3: CASSQDRGTQYF
DNA: TGTGCCAGCAGCCAAGACAGGGGGACCCAGTACTTC

size: once
D: TRBD1
V: TRBV5-4
J: TRBJ1-2
CDR3: CASSPDVGAGGGGYTF
DNA: TGTGCCAGCAGCCCCGACGTTGGGGCAGGGGGAGGTGGCTACACCTTC

size: -
D: TRBD1
V: TRBV10-3
J: TRBJ1-2
CDR3: CAISGQGSNYGYTF
DNA: TGTGCCATCAGCGGACAGGGTAGCAACTATGGCTACACCTTC

size: few
D: -
V: TRBV6-1
J: TRBJ1-1
CDR3: CASSPREDTEAFF
DNA: TGTGCCAGCAGTCCCAGGGAGGACACTGAAGCTTTCTTT

size: -
D: TRBD2
V: TRBV5-1
J: TRBJ2-5
CDR3: CASSPLAGEEETQYF
DNA: TGCGCCAGCAGCCCCTTAGCGGGAGAGGAGGAGACCCAGTACTTC

size: -
D: -
V: TRBV28
J: TRBJ1-5
CDR3: CASSRLAGGNQPQHF
DNA: TGTGCCAGCAGCCGCTTGGCAGGGGGCAATCAGCCCCAGCATTTT

size: -
D: TRBD1
V: TRBV29-1
J: TRBJ1-2
CDR3: CSDTGQGTHGYTF
DNA: TGCAGCGATACGGGACAGGGAACCCATGGCTACACCTTC

size: -
D: TRBD1
V: TRBV25-1
J: TRBJ2-7
CDR3: CASTRQGGYEQYF
DNA: TGTGCCAGCACCCGACAGGGGGGATACGAGCAGTACTTC

size: -
D: -
V: TRBV11-3
J: TRBJ2-5
CDR3: CASSQGRGAETQYF
DNA: TGTGCCAGCAGCCAGGGACGCGGGGCAGAGACCCAGTACTTC

size: -
D: -
V: TRBV5-8
J: TRBJ1-5
CDR3: CASSQKGHSNQPQHF
DNA: TGTGCCAGCAGCCAGAAGGGACATAGCAATCAGCCCCAGCATTTT

size: -
D: TRBD1
V: TRBV2
J: TRBJ2-5
CDR3: CASNRDRGPQETQYF
DNA: TGTGCCAGCAATCGGGACAGGGGGCCCCAAGAGACCCAGTACTTC

size: -
D: -
V: TRBV9
J: TRBJ2-3
CDR3: CASSVGVDTQYF
DNA: TGTGCCAGCAGCGTAGGAGTAGATACGCAGTATTTT

size: -
D: -
V: TRBV27
J: TRBJ1-2
CDR3: CASSLYAERRYGYTF
DNA: TGTGCCAGCAGTTTATATGCGGAAAGGAGGTATGGCTACACCTTC

size: -
D: TRBD1
V: TRBV7-2
J: TRBJ1-5
CDR3: CASSLAGTARGQPQHF
DNA: TGTGCCAGCAGCTTAGCGGGGACAGCGAGGGGTCAGCCCCAGCATTTT

size: few
D: TRBD2
V: TRBV29-1
J: TRBJ2-1
CDR3: CSVGILAGVNNEQFF
DNA: TGCAGCGTTGGGATACTAGCGGGAGTTAACAATGAGCAGTTCTTC

size: -
D: -
V: TRBV5-6
J: TRBJ2-1
CDR3: CASSLAGGNEQFF
DNA: TGTGCCAGCAGCTTGGCCGGGGGTAATGAGCAGTTCTTC

size: -
D: TRBD1
V: TRBV7-9
J: TRBJ1-1
CDR3: CASSPRTGSLSFF
DNA: TGTGCCAGCAGCCCACGGACAGGGAGTTTGTCTTTCTTT

size: -
D: -
V: TRBV2
J: TRBJ2-7
CDR3: CASSPRRPTLHEQYF
DNA: TGTGCCAGCAGCCCCCGGAGGCCCACCCTACACGAGCAGTACTTC

size: -
D: -
V: TRBV4-1
J: TRBJ2-5
CDR3: CASSQVGTREETQYF
DNA: TGCGCCAGCAGCCAAGTGGGGACACGGGAAGAGACCCAGTACTTC

size: -
D: TRBD2
V: TRBV11-2
J: TRBJ2-7
CDR3: CASSTGTSGYEQYF
DNA: TGTGCCAGCAGCACAGGGACTAGCGGCTACGAGCAGTACTTC

size: few
D: TRBD1
V: TRBV6-4
J: TRBJ2-5
CDR3: CASSDSRDRVSETQYF
DNA: TGTGCCAGCAGTGACTCTAGGGACAGGGTAAGCGAGACCCAGTACTTC

size: -
D: -
V: TRBV6-5
J: TRBJ1-3
CDR3: CASSYKGVGNTIYF
DNA: TGTGCCAGCAGTTACAAAGGGGTTGGAAACACCATATATTTT

size: -
D: -
V: TRBV5-1
J: TRBJ1-1
CDR3: CASSLAYRRNTEAFF
DNA: TGCGCCAGCAGCTTGGCCTATCGAAGGAACACTGAAGCTTTCTTT

size: few
D: TRBD1
V: TRBV7-9
J: TRBJ1-1
CDR3: CASSTRQGITEAFF
DNA: TGTGCCAGCAGCACCCGACAGGGCATAACCGAAGCTTTCTTT

size: few
D: -
V: TRBV7-2
J: TRBJ2-7
CDR3: CASSLVAGASYEQYF
DNA: TGTGCCAGCAGCTTAGTGGCGGGGGCCTCCTACGAGCAGTACTTC

size: -
D: -
V: TRBV5-1
J: TRBJ2-7
CDR3: CASSWRTEYEQYF
DNA: TGCGCCAGCAGCTGGCGGACAGAATACGAGCAGTACTTC

size: few
D: TRBD1
V: TRBV10-3
J: TRBJ1-1
CDR3: CAITPGGGTEAFF
DNA: TGTGCCATCACTCCAGGGGGAGGCACTGAAGCTTTCTTT

size: -
D: TRBD2
V: TRBV19
J: TRBJ2-5
CDR3: CASSMVTSGETQYF
DNA: TGTGCCAGTAGTATGGTGACTAGCGGAGAGACCCAGTACTTC

size: -
D: TRBD1
V: TRBV27
J: TRBJ2-3
CDR3: CASQGVAHTDTQYF
DNA: TGTGCCAGCCAGGGGGTGGCCCACACAGATACGCAGTATTTT

size: -
D: TRBD2
V: TRBV5-1
J: TRBJ2-3
CDR3: CASSLALAGADTQYF
DNA: TGCGCCAGCAGCTTGGCGCTAGCGGGAGCAGATACGCAGTATTTT

size: -
D: TRBD1
V: TRBV5-1
J: TRBJ1-4
CDR3: CASSLRGQGNEKLFF
DNA: TGCGCCAGCAGCTTGCGGGGACAGGGGAATGAAAAACTGTTTTTT